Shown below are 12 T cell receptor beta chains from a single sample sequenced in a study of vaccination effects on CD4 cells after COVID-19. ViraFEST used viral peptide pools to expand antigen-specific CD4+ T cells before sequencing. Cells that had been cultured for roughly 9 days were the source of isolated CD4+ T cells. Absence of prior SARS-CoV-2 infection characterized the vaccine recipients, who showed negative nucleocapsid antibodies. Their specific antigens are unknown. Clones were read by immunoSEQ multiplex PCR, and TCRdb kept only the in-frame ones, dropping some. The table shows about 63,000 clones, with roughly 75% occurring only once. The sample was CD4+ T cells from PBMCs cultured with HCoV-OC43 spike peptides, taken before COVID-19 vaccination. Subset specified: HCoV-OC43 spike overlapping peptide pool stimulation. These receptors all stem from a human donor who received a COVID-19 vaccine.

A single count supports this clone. The CDR3 DNA follows: TGTGCCAGCAGCTTGGGACAGGCTGACAATGAGCAGTTCTTC. Protein: CASSLGQADNEQFF. The genes are TRBV5-6 and TRBJ2-1; D is perhaps TRBD1 (6 bases). In germline, CDR1 is SGHDT, CDR2 YYEEEE. The CDR3 loop spans 14 amino acids. The V end lost 0 bases, the J end lost 5 bases, and 9 bases lay between the germline ends.

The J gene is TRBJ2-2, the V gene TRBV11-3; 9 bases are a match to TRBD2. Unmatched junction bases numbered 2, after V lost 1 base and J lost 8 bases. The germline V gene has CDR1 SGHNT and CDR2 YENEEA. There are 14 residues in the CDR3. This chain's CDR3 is CASSLAGLAGELFF. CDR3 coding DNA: TGTGCCAGCAGCTTAGCAGGACTAGCGGGGGAGCTGTTTTTT.

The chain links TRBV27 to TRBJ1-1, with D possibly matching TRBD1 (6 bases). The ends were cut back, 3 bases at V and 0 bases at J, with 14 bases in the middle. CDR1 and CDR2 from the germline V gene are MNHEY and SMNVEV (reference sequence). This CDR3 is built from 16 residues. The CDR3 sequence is CASSLVQGRMNTEAFF. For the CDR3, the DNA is TGTGCCAGCAGTTTGGTACAGGGTCGAATGAACACTGAAGCTTTCTTT.

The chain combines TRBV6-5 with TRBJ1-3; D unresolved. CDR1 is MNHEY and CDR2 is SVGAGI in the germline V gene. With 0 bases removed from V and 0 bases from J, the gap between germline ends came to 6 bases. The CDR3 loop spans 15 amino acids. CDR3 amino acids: CASSYSGFSGNTIYF. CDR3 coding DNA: TGTGCCAGCAGTTACTCAGGATTCTCTGGAAACACCATATATTTT.

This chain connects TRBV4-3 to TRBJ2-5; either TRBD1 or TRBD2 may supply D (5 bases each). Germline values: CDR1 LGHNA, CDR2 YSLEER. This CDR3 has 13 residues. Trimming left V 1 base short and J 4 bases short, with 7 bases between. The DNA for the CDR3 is TGCGCCAGCAGCCAAGCGAGGGGAGAGACCCAGTACTTC. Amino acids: CASSQARGETQYF.

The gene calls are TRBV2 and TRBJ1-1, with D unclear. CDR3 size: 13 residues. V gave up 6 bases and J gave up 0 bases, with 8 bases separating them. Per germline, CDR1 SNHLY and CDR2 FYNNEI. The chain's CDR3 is CASRVFMNTEAFF. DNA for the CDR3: TGTGCCAGCAGGGTCTTTATGAACACTGAAGCTTTCTTT. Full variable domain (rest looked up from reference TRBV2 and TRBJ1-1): EPEVTQTPSHQVTQMGQEVILRCVPISNHLYFYWYRQILGQKVEFLVSFYNNEISEKSEIFDDQFSVERPDGSNFTLKIRSTKLEDSAMYFCASRVFMNTEAFFGQGTRLTVV.

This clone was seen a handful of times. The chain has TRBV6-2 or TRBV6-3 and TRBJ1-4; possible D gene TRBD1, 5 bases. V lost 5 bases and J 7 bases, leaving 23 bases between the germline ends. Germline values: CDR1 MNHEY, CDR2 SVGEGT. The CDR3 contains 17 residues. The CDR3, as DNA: TGTGCCAGCAGTCCCCAACCGATCTCCGACGGGGCTGAAAAACTGTTTTTT. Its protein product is CASSPQPISDGAEKLFF.

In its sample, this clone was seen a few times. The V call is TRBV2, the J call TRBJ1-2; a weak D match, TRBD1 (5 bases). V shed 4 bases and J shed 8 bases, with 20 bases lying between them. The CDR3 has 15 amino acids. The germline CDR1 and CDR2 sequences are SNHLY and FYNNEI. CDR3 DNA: TGTGCCAGCAGTGCCCGCATGGTGGCAGGGCTGGGCTACACCTTC. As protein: CASSARMVAGLGYTF.

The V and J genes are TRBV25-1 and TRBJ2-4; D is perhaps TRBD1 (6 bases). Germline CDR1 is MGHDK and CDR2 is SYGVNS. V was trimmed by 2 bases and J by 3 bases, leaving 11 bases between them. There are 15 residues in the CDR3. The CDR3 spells CASSEPRGGKNIQYF. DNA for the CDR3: TGTGCCAGCAGTGAACCCAGGGGCGGCAAAAACATTCAGTACTTC.

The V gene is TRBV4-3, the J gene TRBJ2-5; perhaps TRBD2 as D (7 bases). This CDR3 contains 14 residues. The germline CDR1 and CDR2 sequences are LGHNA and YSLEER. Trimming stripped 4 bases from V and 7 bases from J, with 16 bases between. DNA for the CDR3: TGCGCCAGCAGCCGGGAACAGGGAGGGGGGACCCAGTACTTC. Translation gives CASSREQGGGTQYF.

CDR3 DNA sequence: TGTGCCAGCAGTGTCCGCCAGGGGACTATACCTCAAGAGACCCAGTACTTC. Translation: CASSVRQGTIPQETQYF. This chain links TRBV6-1 with TRBJ2-5; perhaps TRBD2 as D (7 bases). The V end was cut by 4 bases, the J end by 2 bases, with 20 bases between. This CDR3 is 17 amino acids long. Per germline, CDR1 MNHNS and CDR2 SASEGT.

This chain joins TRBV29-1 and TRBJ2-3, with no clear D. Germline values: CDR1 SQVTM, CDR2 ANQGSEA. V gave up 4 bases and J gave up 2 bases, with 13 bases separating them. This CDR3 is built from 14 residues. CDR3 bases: TGCAGCGTTGGACGGGTTAGCAACACAGATACGCAGTATTTT. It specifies CSVGRVSNTDTQYF.